This note documents a single T cell receptor beta chain sequence. The antigen remains undetermined. The PCR employed 60 Vbeta primers together with 13 Jbeta primers. Under the authors' procedure: In a later analysis, about 12 million of 83 million or so unique beta chains occurred in at least two donors. TCRdb's copy holds only in-frame clones and misses some; the assay was immunoSEQ multiplex PCR. The D gene and trimming were derived from the DNA, and the V and J assignments and clone size from that table. This table has roughly 110,000 clones, roughly 82% appearing once. The source of the sample is a study of cytomegalovirus exposure and HLA in healthy donors. Study-wide findings and caveats: Rarity characterized most TCR sequences, yet some public TCRs appeared in many donors. A missense DCLRE1C variant was associated with V- and J-gene trimming of TCR beta chains in a later analysis, and an independent cohort replicated the association. Investigators reported 164 TCR beta chains as tied to cytomegalovirus.

The CDR3 is made up of 12 amino acids. CDR1 and CDR2 from the germline V gene are SGHNT and YYREEE (reference sequence). Trimming pared 0 bases from V and 6 bases from J, leaving 3 bases between. This clonotype was sampled from a middle-aged man in good health and CMV-seronegative. V usage is TRBV5-4 and J usage is TRBJ2-2, with D uncertain. Sequenced: PBMCs. In DNA form, the CDR3 reads TGTGCCAGCAGCTTGGGGCCCGGGGAGCTGTTTTTT. Its protein is CASSLGPGELFF. Using reference TRBV5-4 and TRBJ2-2 for the parts outside the CDR3, the full variable domain is ETGVTQSPTHLIKTRGQQVTLRCSSQSGHNTVSWYQQALGQGPQFIFQYYREEENGRGNFPPRFSGLQFPNYSSELNVNALELDDSALYLCASSLGPGELFFGEGSRLTVL.